The 9 T cell receptor beta chains below were found in one sample sequenced in a study of T cell repertoires in cytomegalovirus infection. TCRdb itself ran the reads through MiXCR, one entry per CDR3 protein. The sample lists around 450,000 distinct CDR3 sequences; under 40% were seen once. Sequenced sample: PBMCs. These receptors were obtained from a human donor in good health (CMV status not recorded). Some clones in this sample may be carry-over from other donors' samples.

There are a few counts of this clonotype. The V gene is TRBV12-3 or TRBV12-4, the J gene TRBJ1-2; D may be TRBD1 (6 bases). The CDR3 runs to 13 residues. V shed 4 bases and J shed 8 bases, with 14 bases lying between them. CDR3 region: CASSYRGGEGYTF. CDR3 sequence (DNA): TGTGCCAGCAGTTACCGAGGGGGTGAGGGCTACACCTTC.

As concerns this clonotype: It may be a read error: a sequence one base away is much more abundant. The V gene is TRBV12-3 or TRBV12-4, the J gene TRBJ1-2; TRBD1 agrees at 7 bases. The CDR3 spans 14 residues. The CDR3: CASTREGGTYGYPF. Written as DNA, the CDR3 is TGTGCCAGCACCCGGGAAGGGGGCACCTATGGCTACCCCTTC.

Notes on this clonotype: The junction differs from germline at one of its ends, possibly a read error. For the CDR3, the DNA is TGTGCCAGCAGTTTGGGCAGGTTCAATCAGCCCCAGCATTTC. It codes for CASSLGRFNQPQHF. The V and J genes are TRBV27 and TRBJ1-5; D unclear. This CDR3 has 14 residues. In germline, CDR1 is MNHEY, CDR2 SMNVEV (reference sequence).

The chain uses TRBV20-1 and TRBJ2-7; 8 positions agree with TRBD2. In germline, CDR1 is DFQATT, CDR2 SNEGSKA (reference sequence). Trimming removed 0 bases from V and 7 bases from J; junction bases left unmatched: 5. This CDR3 region has 13 residues. This chain's CDR3 is CSARERGVGEQYF. CDR3 bases: TGCAGTGCTAGAGAGCGGGGGGTTGGTGAGCAGTACTTC.

The chain links TRBV11-2 to TRBJ2-1; D may be TRBD2 (7 bases). CDR1 SGHAT and CDR2 FQNNGV come from the germline V gene. V lost 5 bases and J 8 bases, leaving 19 bases between the germline ends. The CDR3 is 15 amino acids. The CDR3 is CASSIRGGRGDEQFF. The CDR3 DNA follows: TGTGCCAGCAGCATTAGGGGGGGCAGGGGCGATGAGCAGTTCTTC.

Ten or more counts support this clonotype. J is TRBJ2-7 and V is TRBV4-2, with TRBD2 matching 7 bases. Germline CDR1 is LGHNA and CDR2 is YNFKEQ. The J segment lost 2 bases and the V segment lost 1 base, leaving 8 bases of the junction unmatched. This CDR3 has 16 residues. DNA of the CDR3: TGTGCCAGCAGCCAAGCTGTGCCTAGCGGAACCTACGAGCAGTACTTC. It specifies CASSQAVPSGTYEQYF.

This clonotype was seen many times. The rearrangement links TRBV7-2 to TRBJ1-4; possibly TRBD1 for D (5 bases). In germline, CDR1 is SGHTA, CDR2 FQGNSA. Between the trimmed V and J ends, which lost 6 bases and 3 bases, there was a span of 14 bases. The CDR3 contains 15 residues. The CDR3 DNA sequence: TGTGCCAGCAGTTTAACGGGGGGGGCTAATGAAAAACTGTTTTTT. It is translated as CASSLTGGANEKLFF.

This clonotype has a handful of counts. This chain uses TRBV6-6 with TRBJ1-4; TRBD1 aligns across 10 bases. This CDR3 has 17 amino acids. Germline CDR1 reads MNHNY; CDR2 reads SVGAGI (reference sequence). After removal of 0 bases from V and 0 bases from J, the junction contained 1 base not matched to a gene. CDR3 nucleotides: TGTGCCAGCAGTTACTCGGGACAGGGGACAACTAATGAAAAACTGTTTTTT. Residues: CASSYSGQGTTNEKLFF.

V gene TRBV7-9 combines with J gene TRBJ2-7, with D possibly being TRBD2 (5 bases). The V gene's germline CDR1 is SEHNR and CDR2 FQNEAQ (reference sequence). V lost 5 bases, J lost 3 bases, and 14 bases lay in between. The CDR3 length is 14 residues. The DNA for the CDR3 is TGTGCCAGCAGCGGTCACTCCGGGGTCTACGAGCAGTACTTC. Amino acid sequence: CASSGHSGVYEQYF.